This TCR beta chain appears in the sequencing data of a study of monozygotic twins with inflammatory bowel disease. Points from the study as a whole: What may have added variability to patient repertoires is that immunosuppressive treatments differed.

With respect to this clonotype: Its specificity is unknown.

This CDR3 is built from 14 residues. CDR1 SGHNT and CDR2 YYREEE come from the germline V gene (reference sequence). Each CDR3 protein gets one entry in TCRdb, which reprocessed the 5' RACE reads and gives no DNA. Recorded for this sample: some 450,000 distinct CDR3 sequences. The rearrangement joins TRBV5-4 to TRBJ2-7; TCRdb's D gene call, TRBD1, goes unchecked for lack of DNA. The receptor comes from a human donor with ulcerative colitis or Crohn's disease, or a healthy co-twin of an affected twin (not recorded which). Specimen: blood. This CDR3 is CASSLFQGANEQYF. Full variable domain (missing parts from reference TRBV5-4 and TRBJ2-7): ETGVTQSPTHLIKTRGQQVTLRCSSQSGHNTVSWYQQALGQGPQFIFQYYREEENGRGNFPPRFSGLQFPNYSSELNVNALELDDSALYLCASSLFQGANEQYFGPGTRLTVT.